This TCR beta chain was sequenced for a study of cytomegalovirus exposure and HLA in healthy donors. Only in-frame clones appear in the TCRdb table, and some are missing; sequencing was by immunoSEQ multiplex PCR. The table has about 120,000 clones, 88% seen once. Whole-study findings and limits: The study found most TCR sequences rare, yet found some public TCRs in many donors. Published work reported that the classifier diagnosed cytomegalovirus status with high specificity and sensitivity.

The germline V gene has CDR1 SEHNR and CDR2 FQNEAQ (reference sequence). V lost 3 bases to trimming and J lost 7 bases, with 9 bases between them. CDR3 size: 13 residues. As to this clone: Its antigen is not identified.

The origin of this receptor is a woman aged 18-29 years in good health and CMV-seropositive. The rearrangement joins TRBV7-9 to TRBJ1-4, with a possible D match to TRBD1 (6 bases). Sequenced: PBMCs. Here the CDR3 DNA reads TGTGCCAGCAGCTTCCTGACAGGTGAAAAACTGTTTTTT. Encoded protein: CASSFLTGEKLFF.